These 18 T cell receptor beta chains came from one sample sequenced in a study of cytomegalovirus exposure and HLA in healthy donors. Measured with immunoSEQ multiplex PCR; TCRdb has only the in-frame clones, and not every one. The sample yields 150,000 or so clones, 65% to 90% seen once. The sample taken for sequencing was PBMCs. These receptors all stem from a young man in good health and CMV-seropositive.

The rearrangement links TRBV19 to TRBJ1-2, with a weak D call TRBD1 (6 bases). The germline V and J ends were trimmed by 6 bases and 2 bases, with 22 bases remaining between them. The CDR3 loop spans 17 amino acids. Germline V gene lookup returns CDR1 LNHDA and CDR2 SQIVND (reference sequence). The CDR3 nucleotides read TGTGCCAGTAGAAACCCAGGGAAGGGGGGGACCAACTATGGCTACACCTTC. Translating it yields CASRNPGKGGTNYGYTF.

The chain employs TRBV9 and TRBJ1-2; 7 nucleotides match TRBD1. With V trimmed by 0 bases and J by 7 bases, 6 bases remained unmatched. Germline loops: CDR1 SGDLS, CDR2 YYNGEE. There are 14 residues in the CDR3. The CDR3 here is CASSVGGGGFGYTF. The CDR3 DNA reads TGTGCCAGCAGCGTAGGTGGAGGGGGCTTTGGCTACACCTTC.

Turning to this clone: The sample holds other DNA sequences that translate to the same CDR3. The CDR3 region has the DNA TGTGCCAGCAGTGAATCTGGGACAGGGTTCTACGAGCAGTACTTC. Translated: CASSESGTGFYEQYF. The chain has TRBV25-1 and TRBJ2-7, with TRBD1 matching over 9 bases. This CDR3 has 15 residues. The V and J ends lost 1 base and 3 bases, in that order; junction bases with no gene match: 4. CDR1 MGHDK and CDR2 SYGVNS come from the germline V gene.

Notes on this clone: One junction end disagrees with the germline gene, perhaps due to a read error. The chain has TRBV7-3 and TRBJ2-7, with 12 bases aligning to TRBD2. This CDR3 region has 12 residues. The germline gives CDR1 SGHTA, CDR2 FQGTGA. CDR3 residues: CASSSGLAGIHF. The DNA of the CDR3 is TGTGCCAGCAGCTCTGGACTAGCGGGAATACACTTC.

Comments on this clone: The same CDR3 can be traced to other DNA sequences in this sample. The chain employs TRBV5-1 and TRBJ1-3; a weak D match, TRBD1 (5 bases). V was trimmed by 0 bases and J by 0 bases, leaving 7 bases between them. The CDR3 totals 15 residues. The germline gives CDR1 SGHRS, CDR2 YFSETQ. Here the CDR3 reads CASSLGQSSGNTIYF. CDR3 coding DNA: TGCGCCAGCAGCTTGGGACAGAGCTCTGGAAACACCATATATTTT.

The chain recombines TRBV6-6 with TRBJ2-7; 7 bases are a match to TRBD1. V trimming: 0 bases; J trimming: 4 bases; junction bases outside the gene matches: 6. The germline V gene has CDR1 MNHNY and CDR2 SVGAGI (reference sequence). The CDR3 runs 15 residues. The CDR3 loop reads CASSYSGQAEYEQYF. The CDR3 DNA follows: TGTGCCAGCAGTTACTCCGGACAGGCCGAGTACGAGCAGTACTTC.

V usage is TRBV6-5 and J usage is TRBJ2-1; 7 bases are shared with TRBD1. The CDR3 totals 14 residues. The trim removed 2 bases at V and 8 bases at J, leaving 6 bases unmatched. Germline loops: CDR1 MNHEY, CDR2 SVGAGI. For the CDR3, the DNA is TGTGCCAGCAGTTACCGTAATACAGGGGATGAGCAGTTCTTC. It yields the protein CASSYRNTGDEQFF.

This chain uses TRBV5-1 with TRBJ2-5, with TRBD2 identical over 11 bases. Germline V CDR1 and CDR2: SGHRS, YFSETQ. The CDR3 covers 14 residues. The trim removed 8 bases at V and 2 bases at J, leaving 5 bases unmatched. The CDR3: CASTTSGVQETQYF. The CDR3 region has the DNA TGCGCCAGTACGACTAGCGGGGTTCAAGAGACCCAGTACTTC.

The chain links TRBV25-1 to TRBJ2-3; 13 positions match TRBD2. Germline V lookup: CDR1 MGHDK, CDR2 SYGVNS. V dropped 8 bases and J dropped 3; count of bases not matched to a gene: 5. The CDR3 spans 15 residues. CDR3 nucleotide sequence: TGTGCCAGCCGCGGACTAGCGGGAGTTACAGATACGCAGTATTTT. Translating it yields CASRGLAGVTDTQYF. The variable domain in full, with the rest retrieved from reference TRBV25-1 and TRBJ2-3, is EADIYQTPRYLVIGTGKKITLECSQTMGHDKMYWYQQDPGMELHLIHYSYGVNSTEKGDLSSESTVSRIRTEHFPLTLESARPSHTSQYLCASRGLAGVTDTQYFGPGTRLTVL.

The chain couples TRBV5-5 to TRBJ1-1; D not certain. CDR3 length: 14 amino acids. Trimming took 0 bases from V and 2 from J, leaving 8 bases between them. Germline V gene data show CDR1 as SGHKS and CDR2 as YYEKEE (reference sequence). In DNA, the CDR3 is TGTGCCAGCAGCTTGGTGCAGGTCAACACTGAAGCTTTCTTT. It codes for CASSLVQVNTEAFF.

J is TRBJ1-1 and V is TRBV7-8; unclear D gene. The germline gives CDR1 SGHVS, CDR2 FQNEAQ. V lost 5 bases and J lost 4, with 8 bases in between. This CDR3 is 12 amino acids long. The CDR3 loop reads CASSPGSTEAFF. In nucleotides, the CDR3 is TGTGCCAGCAGCCCTGGGAGCACTGAAGCTTTCTTT.

This chain links TRBV27 with TRBJ1-2; D may be TRBD1 (5 bases). CDR3 size: 13 residues. V gave up 3 bases and J gave up 5 bases, with 10 bases separating them. Germline-derived CDR1 and CDR2 are MNHEY and SMNVEV (reference sequence). The DNA for the CDR3 is TGTGCCAGCAGTTTGGGGACTGAGTATGGCTACACCTTC. It codes for CASSLGTEYGYTF.

The chain combines TRBV4-3 with TRBJ2-3, with 8 positions matching TRBD2. From germline, CDR1 is LGHNA and CDR2 YSLEER. This CDR3 spans 18 amino acids. The J segment lost 2 bases and the V segment lost 0 bases, leaving 10 bases of the junction unmatched. The CDR3 spells CASSQDREIAGHTDTQYF. CDR3 DNA: TGCGCCAGCAGCCAAGATAGAGAGATAGCGGGGCACACAGATACGCAGTATTTT.

DNA of the CDR3: TGTGCCAGCAGTTTGGTGGCACCCGGCGGGGAAAAACTGTTTTTT. Translated: CASSLVAPGGEKLFF. The J gene is TRBJ1-4, the V gene TRBV27; D remains ambiguous. The CDR3 covers 15 residues. Trimming took 3 bases from V and 8 from J, leaving 16 bases between them. Per germline, CDR1 MNHEY and CDR2 SMNVEV (reference sequence).

J is TRBJ2-3 and V is TRBV18; 13 bases align to TRBD2. The J segment lost 0 bases and the V segment lost 6 bases, leaving 9 bases of the junction unmatched. This CDR3 contains 18 residues. Germline loops: CDR1 KGHSH, CDR2 LQKENI. CDR3 coding DNA: TGTGCCAGCTCCCCGGGGACTAGCGGGGAAACTAGCACAGATACGCAGTATTTT. Protein sequence: CASSPGTSGETSTDTQYF.

This clone was observed once. The chain employs TRBV5-1 and TRBJ2-3, with 8 bases fitting TRBD2. V shed 0 bases and J 5 bases; nucleotides not matched to a gene: 8. The V gene's germline CDR1 is SGHRS and CDR2 YFSETQ. CDR3 length equals 16 residues. In DNA form, the CDR3 reads TGCGCCAGCAGCTTGGCGGCCGGGGGGGCGGTAGATACGCAGTATTTT. This codes for CASSLAAGGAVDTQYF.

The V call is TRBV2, the J call TRBJ2-3; 12 positions agree with TRBD2. With V trimmed by 2 bases and J by 4 bases, 7 bases remained unmatched. Germline CDR1 and CDR2: SNHLY and FYNNEI. This CDR3 has 17 residues. CDR3 sequence (DNA): TGTGCCAGCAGTGAATTACTAGCGGGGGGTCGGGCAGATACGCAGTATTTT. Its translation is CASSELLAGGRADTQYF.

The V gene is TRBV10-3, the J gene TRBJ2-4, with a possible D match to TRBD2 (5 bases). This CDR3 is built from 13 residues. Looked up from germline, CDR1 is ENHRY and CDR2 is SYGVKD. V was pared by 4 bases and J by 5 bases, with 9 bases between. The CDR3 DNA sequence: TGTGCCATCAGTGGGACTGGGCAAAACATTCAGTACTTC. It encodes CAISGTGQNIQYF.